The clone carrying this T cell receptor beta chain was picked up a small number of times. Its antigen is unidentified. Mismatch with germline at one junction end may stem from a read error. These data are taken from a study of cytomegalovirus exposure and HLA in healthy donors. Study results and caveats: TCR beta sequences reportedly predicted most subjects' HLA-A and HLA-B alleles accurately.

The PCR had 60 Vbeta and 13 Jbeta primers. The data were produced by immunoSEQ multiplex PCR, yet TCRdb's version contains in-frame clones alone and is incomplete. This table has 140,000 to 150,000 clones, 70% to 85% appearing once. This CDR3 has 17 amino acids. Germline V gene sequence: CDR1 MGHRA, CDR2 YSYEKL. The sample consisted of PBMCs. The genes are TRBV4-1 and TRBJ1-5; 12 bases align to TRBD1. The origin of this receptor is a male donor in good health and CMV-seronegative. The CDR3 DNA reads TGCACCAGCAGCCGGGACAGGGGGCGGTTCGGCAATCAGCCCCAGCATTTT. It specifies CTSSRDRGRFGNQPQHF.